This TCR beta chain appears in the sequencing data of a study of T cell repertoires in cytomegalovirus infection. Whole-study context: Public TCR beta signature analysis indicated the presence of both CMV infection and matching HLA type. Findings of the study overall: HLA-C-restricted CMV-specific TCR beta clonotypes prevailed in the ex vivo response.

This clonotype was observed a handful of times. Its antigen is not known. Germline CDR1 MNHEY, CDR2 SMNVEV (reference sequence). The V end was cut by 5 bases, the J end by 4 bases, with 12 bases between. There are 14 residues in the CDR3. TCRdb re-called the reads through MiXCR, storing one row per CDR3 protein. In the table there are approximately 500,000 distinct CDR3 sequences, about 15% of which are singletons. The specimen was CD8+ T cells from PBMCs. The rearrangement uses TRBV27 and TRBJ1-3; D is unresolved. The origin of this receptor is a human donor in good health (CMV status not recorded). Some clones in this sample may be carry-over from other donors' samples. The chain's CDR3 is CASSQDGGGNTIYF. The CDR3 DNA sequence: TGTGCCAGCAGTCAAGATGGAGGGGGAAACACCATATATTTT.